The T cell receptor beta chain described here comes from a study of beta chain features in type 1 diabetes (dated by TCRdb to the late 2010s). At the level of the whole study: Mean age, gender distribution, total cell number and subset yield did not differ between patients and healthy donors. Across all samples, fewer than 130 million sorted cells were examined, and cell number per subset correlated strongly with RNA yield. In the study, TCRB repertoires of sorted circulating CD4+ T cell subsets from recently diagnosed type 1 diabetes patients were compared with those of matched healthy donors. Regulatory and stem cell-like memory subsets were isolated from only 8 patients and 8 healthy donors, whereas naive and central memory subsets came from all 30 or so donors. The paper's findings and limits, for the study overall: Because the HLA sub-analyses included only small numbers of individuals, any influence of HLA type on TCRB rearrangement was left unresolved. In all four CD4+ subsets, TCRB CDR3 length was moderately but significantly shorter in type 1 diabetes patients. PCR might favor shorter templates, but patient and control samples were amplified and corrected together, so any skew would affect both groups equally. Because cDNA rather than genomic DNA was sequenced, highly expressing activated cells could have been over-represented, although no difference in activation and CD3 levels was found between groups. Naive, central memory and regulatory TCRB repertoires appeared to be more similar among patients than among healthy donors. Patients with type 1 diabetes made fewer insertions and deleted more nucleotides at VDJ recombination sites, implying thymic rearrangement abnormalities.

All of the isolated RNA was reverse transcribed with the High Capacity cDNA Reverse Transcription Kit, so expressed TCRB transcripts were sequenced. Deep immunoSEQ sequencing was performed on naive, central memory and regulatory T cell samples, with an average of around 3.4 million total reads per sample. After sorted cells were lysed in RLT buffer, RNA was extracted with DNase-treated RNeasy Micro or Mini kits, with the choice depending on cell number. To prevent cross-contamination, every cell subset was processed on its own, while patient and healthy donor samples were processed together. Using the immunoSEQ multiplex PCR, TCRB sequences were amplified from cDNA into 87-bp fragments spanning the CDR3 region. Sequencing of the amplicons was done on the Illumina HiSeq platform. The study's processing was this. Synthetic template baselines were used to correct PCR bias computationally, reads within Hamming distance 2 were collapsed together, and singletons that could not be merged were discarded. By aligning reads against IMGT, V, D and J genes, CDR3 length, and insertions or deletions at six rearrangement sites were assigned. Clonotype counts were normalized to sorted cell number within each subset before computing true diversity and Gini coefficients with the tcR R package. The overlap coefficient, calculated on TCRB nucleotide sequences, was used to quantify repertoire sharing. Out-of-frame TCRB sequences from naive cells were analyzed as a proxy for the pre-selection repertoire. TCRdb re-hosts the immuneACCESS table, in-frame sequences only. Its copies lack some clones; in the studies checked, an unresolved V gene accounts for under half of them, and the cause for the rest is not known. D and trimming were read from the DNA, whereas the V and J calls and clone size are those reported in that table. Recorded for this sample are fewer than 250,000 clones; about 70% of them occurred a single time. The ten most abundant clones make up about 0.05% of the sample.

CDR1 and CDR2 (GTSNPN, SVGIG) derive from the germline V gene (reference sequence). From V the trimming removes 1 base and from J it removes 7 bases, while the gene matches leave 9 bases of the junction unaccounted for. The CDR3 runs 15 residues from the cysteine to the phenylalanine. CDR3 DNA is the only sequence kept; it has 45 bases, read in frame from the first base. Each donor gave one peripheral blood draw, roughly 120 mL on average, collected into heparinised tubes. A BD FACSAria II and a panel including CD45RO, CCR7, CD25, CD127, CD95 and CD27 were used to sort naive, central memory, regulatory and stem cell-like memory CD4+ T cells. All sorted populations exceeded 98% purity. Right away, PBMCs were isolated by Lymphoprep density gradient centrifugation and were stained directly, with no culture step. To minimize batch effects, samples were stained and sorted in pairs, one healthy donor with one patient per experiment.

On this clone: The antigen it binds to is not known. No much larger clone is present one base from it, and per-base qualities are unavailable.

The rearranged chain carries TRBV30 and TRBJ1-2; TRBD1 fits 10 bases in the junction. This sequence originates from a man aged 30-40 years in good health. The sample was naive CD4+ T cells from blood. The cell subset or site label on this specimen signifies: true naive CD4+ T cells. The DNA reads TGTGCCTGGAGTGCCCGCACCGGGACAGGGGTTGGCTACACCTTC. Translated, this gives CAWSARTGTGVGYTF.